Listed below are T cell receptor beta chains from one sample, sequenced in a study of T cells after yellow fever vaccination. TCRdb used MiXCR to reprocess the 5' RACE reads, holding one entry per CDR3 protein. Of about 630,000 distinct CDR3 sequences in the sample, over 9% were seen once. The source was PBMCs, collected on the day of the yellow fever booster vaccination. The receptor set was obtained from a man aged 25 to 40 who received the YFV17D yellow fever vaccine. CDR3s include the opening cysteine and the closing phenylalanine or tryptophan. Fields, in order: V gene, J gene, D gene, clone size, CDR3 protein, CDR3 DNA. D genes are given only for firm matches. Some rows have no size entry. The others give once, few or many, or a class for an expanded clone.

TRBV18	TRBJ1-4	NA	few	CASSPRPGGNEKLFF	TGTGCCAGCTCACCAAGACCAGGAGGGAATGAAAAACTGTTTTTT
TRBV6-2/TRBV6-3	TRBJ2-7	TRBD2	many	CASDPTSGRYEQYF	TGTGCCAGCGACCCGACTAGCGGGAGATACGAGCAGTACTTC
TRBV7-9	TRBJ2-7	NA	NA	CASSPQQGPAYEQYF	TGTGCCAGCAGCCCACAACAGGGCCCCGCCTACGAGCAGTACTTC
TRBV11-2	TRBJ2-1	NA	few	CASSLVSRLGGRGEQFF	TGTGCCAGCAGCTTAGTATCTAGGCTAGGAGGGCGTGGTGAGCAGTTCTTC
TRBV3-1	TRBJ2-2	NA	NA	CASSHWTGRDTGELFF	TGTGCCAGCAGCCACTGGACAGGGAGGGACACCGGGGAGCTGTTTTTT
TRBV11-3	TRBJ2-3	NA	NA	CASSLDSRQYF	TGTGCCAGCAGCTTAGATTCCCGCCAGTATTTT
TRBV20-1	TRBJ2-2	NA	NA	CSARDPGDAPNTGELFF	TGCAGTGCTAGAGATCCTGGGGACGCCCCCAACACCGGGGAGCTGTTTTTT
TRBV10-3	TRBJ2-1	NA	many	CAISESTGRSSYNEQFF	TGTGCCATCAGTGAGTCAACAGGTCGGAGTTCCTACAATGAGCAGTTCTTC
TRBV10-2	TRBJ2-7	TRBD2	few	CASGGLAGGEQYF	TGCGCCAGCGGAGGACTAGCGGGAGGCGAGCAGTACTTC
TRBV5-1	TRBJ2-1	TRBD1	few	CASSAPGQLNPGNEQFF	TGCGCCAGCAGCGCCCCGGGACAGCTTAACCCGGGCAATGAGCAGTTCTTC
TRBV12-3/TRBV12-4	TRBJ2-5	NA	few	CASSSRSETQYF	TGTGCCAGCAGTTCCCGGTCAGAGACCCAGTACTTC
TRBV4-2	TRBJ2-3	NA	NA	CASSQGDRTSSTDTQYF	TGTGCCAGCAGCCAAGGCGACAGGACAAGTAGCACAGATACGCAGTATTTT
TRBV10-3	TRBJ2-3	NA	few	CAISVDSYTQYF	TGTGCCATCAGTGTGGACTCGTATACGCAGTATTTT
TRBV29-1	TRBJ1-1	NA	NA	CSMGDTEAFF	TGCAGCATGGGGGACACTGAAGCTTTCTTT
TRBV5-5	TRBJ2-7	NA	many	CASWGLNSYEQYF	TGTGCCAGCTGGGGACTTAACTCCTACGAGCAGTACTTC
TRBV6-2/TRBV6-3	TRBJ2-1	NA	NA	CASSYPPPTYNEQFF	TGTGCCAGCAGTTACCCCCCACCTACTTACAATGAGCAGTTCTTC
TRBV20-1	TRBJ2-1	TRBD2	NA	CCARRYSGGHYNEQFF	TGCTGTGCTAGACGGTATAGCGGGGGTCACTACAATGAGCAGTTCTTC
TRBV5-1	TRBJ1-2	TRBD1	few	CASSLQGAEGYTF	TGCGCCAGCAGCCTACAGGGGGCGGAGGGCTACACCTTC
TRBV27	TRBJ2-5	NA	NA	CASSLTGLPRETQYF	TGTGCCAGCAGTTTAACAGGCCTACCACGGGAGACCCAGTACTTC
TRBV10-3	TRBJ2-6	TRBD1	NA	CAIARGQGYISGANVLTF	TGTGCCATCGCCAGAGGACAGGGTTACATCTCTGGGGCCAACGTCCTGACTTTC
TRBV20-1	TRBJ1-3	NA	few	CSAAILGGGNTIYF	TGCAGTGCTGCGATTCTAGGGGGAGGAAACACCATATATTTT
TRBV5-4	TRBJ2-1	TRBD1	few	CASSLPGQGNEQFF	TGTGCCAGCAGCTTACCGGGACAGGGGAATGAGCAGTTCTTC
TRBV5-4	TRBJ2-5	NA	NA	CASSPEGRVDETQYF	TGTGCCAGCAGCCCGGAGGGTCGGGTGGACGAGACCCAGTACTTC
TRBV7-2	TRBJ2-2	NA	NA	CASSPTDGDTGELFF	TGTGCCAGCAGCCCTACGGACGGAGACACCGGGGAGCTGTTTTTT
TRBV27	TRBJ2-1	NA	few	CASSVSGYNEQFF	TGTGCCAGCAGCGTAAGCGGTTACAATGAGCAGTTCTTC
TRBV19	TRBJ2-7	NA	NA	CASSIPDASLMKQYF	TGTGCCAGTAGTATCCCTGACGCCTCGTTAATGAAGCAGTACTTC
TRBV6-5	TRBJ1-1	TRBD1	NA	CASSYSGDRLLRGTEAFF	TGTGCCAGCAGTTACTCGGGGGACAGACTCCTGCGTGGCACTGAAGCTTTCTTT
TRBV9	TRBJ2-2	TRBD2	NA	CASSAPGLVVPGELFF	TGTGCCAGCAGCGCTCCCGGACTAGTGGTCCCCGGGGAGCTGTTTTTT
TRBV14	TRBJ2-6	NA	few	CASSPHYGLTGANVLTF	TGTGCCAGCAGCCCTCATTATGGTTTGACTGGGGCCAACGTCCTGACTTTC
TRBV2	TRBJ2-5	TRBD1	NA	CASRPGQGWETQYF	TGTGCCAGCAGGCCAGGACAGGGATGGGAGACCCAGTACTTC
TRBV12-3/TRBV12-4	TRBJ2-1	NA	NA	CASSLSGTASNEQFF	TGTGCCAGCAGTCTCTCCGGGACTGCCAGTAATGAGCAGTTCTTC
TRBV5-4	TRBJ2-2	TRBD1	few	CASSFPGQGAVAGELFF	TGTGCCAGCAGCTTTCCGGGACAGGGGGCAGTCGCCGGGGAGCTGTTTTTT
TRBV20-1	TRBJ1-2	NA	once	CSPQRGRALTGYTF	TGCAGCCCCCAGAGGGGCAGGGCCTTAACGGGCTACACCTTC
TRBV28	TRBJ1-1	NA	few	CATLRFSAFF	TGTGCCACCCTCAGGTTCTCAGCTTTCTTT
TRBV19	TRBJ2-3	TRBD2	few	CASSTPAGVGHTQYF	TGTGCCAGTAGTACCCCAGCGGGAGTGGGGCATACGCAGTATTTT
TRBV12-3/TRBV12-4	TRBJ2-6	TRBD1	few	CASSYPTGAGANVLTF	TGTGCCAGCAGTTACCCAACAGGGGCTGGGGCCAACGTCCTGACTTTC
TRBV18	TRBJ2-2	TRBD2	few	CASSPPELAAGELFF	TGTGCCAGCTCACCACCGGAACTAGCGGCCGGGGAGCTGTTTTTT
TRBV11-1	TRBJ2-7	NA	many	CASTSTLGGVRDIPYEQYF	TGTGCCAGCACCTCCACCCTAGGTGGCGTTAGGGACATCCCCTACGAGCAGTACTTC
TRBV7-9	TRBJ2-7	NA	NA	CASSSTERNYEQYF	TGTGCCAGCAGCTCAACCGAAAGGAACTACGAGCAGTACTTC
TRBV29-1	TRBJ2-2	NA	NA	CSVGSGNTGELFF	TGCAGCGTGGGTAGCGGGAACACCGGGGAGCTGTTTTTT
TRBV28	TRBJ2-1	TRBD2	few	CASTLAGVSYNEQFF	TGTGCCAGCACCCTAGCGGGAGTCTCCTACAATGAGCAGTTCTTC
TRBV6-2/TRBV6-3	TRBJ1-1	TRBD1	few	CASSLRTGANTEAFF	TGTGCCAGCAGTTTGCGGACAGGGGCTAACACTGAAGCTTTCTTT
TRBV4-3	TRBJ2-1	NA	many	CASSQGSSGEQFF	TGCGCCAGCAGCCAAGGTTCCAGCGGGGAGCAGTTCTTC
TRBV25-1	TRBJ1-5	NA	NA	CASSEYNSNQPQHF	TGTGCCAGCAGTGAATATAACAGCAATCAGCCCCAGCATTTT
TRBV27	TRBJ2-1	NA	NA	CASSPTAWDEQFF	TGTGCCAGCAGTCCGACCGCGTGGGATGAGCAGTTCTTC
TRBV18	TRBJ1-1	NA	NA	CASSPKGKNTEAFF	TGTGCCAGCTCACCAAAAGGGAAAAACACTGAAGCTTTCTTT
TRBV10-1	TRBJ2-3	NA	few	CASSESQGHHGDTQYF	TGCGCCAGCAGTGAGTCCCAGGGACACCACGGGGATACGCAGTATTTT
TRBV30	TRBJ2-6	NA	NA	CAWSEGSGANVLTF	TGTGCCTGGAGTGAGGGTTCTGGGGCCAACGTCCTGACTTTC
TRBV7-9	TRBJ1-1	NA	many	CASSLGREAFF	TGTGCCAGCAGCTTAGGACGGGAAGCTTTCTTT
TRBV6-2/TRBV6-3	TRBJ1-2	NA	NA	CASSWTEGYGYTF	TGTGCCAGCAGTTGGACAGAGGGTTATGGCTACACCTTC
TRBV6-1	TRBJ2-2	TRBD2	many	CASKPAGGPTGELFF	TGTGCCAGCAAACCAGCGGGAGGGCCTACCGGGGAGCTGTTTTTT
TRBV3-1	TRBJ2-7	NA	NA	CASSVTSPYEQYF	TGTGCCAGCAGCGTGACTAGTCCCTACGAGCAGTACTTC
TRBV18	TRBJ2-7	TRBD2	NA	CASSPRSGRDYEQYF	TGTGCCAGCTCACCACGTAGCGGGAGGGACTACGAGCAGTACTTC
TRBV5-1	TRBJ2-5	TRBD2	NA	CASSYSGGEETQYF	TGCGCCAGCAGCTACTCGGGGGGAGAAGAGACCCAGTACTTC
TRBV29-1	TRBJ2-1	TRBD2	few	CSGKLAGGPNEQFF	TGCAGCGGCAAACTAGCGGGAGGGCCGAATGAGCAGTTCTTC
TRBV7-8	TRBJ2-3	TRBD2	few	CASSSSTSSRDTQYF	TGTGCCAGCAGCTCTTCGACTAGCTCTAGGGATACGCAGTATTTT
TRBV7-2	TRBJ1-4	NA	NA	CASSSSGGYEKLFF	TGTGCCAGCAGTTCATCGGGGGGGTACGAAAAACTGTTTTTT
TRBV15	TRBJ1-4	NA	NA	CATSRVGGATNEKLFF	TGTGCCACCAGCAGAGTTGGAGGAGCAACTAATGAAAAACTGTTTTTT
TRBV5-6	TRBJ2-3	TRBD1	NA	CASSRIDRDADTQYF	TGTGCCAGCAGCCGAATCGACAGGGATGCAGATACGCAGTATTTT
TRBV18	TRBJ1-5	TRBD1	NA	CASSPGTGGEPQHF	TGTGCCAGCTCACCAGGGACAGGGGGTGAGCCCCAGCATTTT